The 17 T cell receptor beta chains in this list originate from one sample, sequenced in a study of T cells after yellow fever vaccination. MiXCR was run by TCRdb on the 5' RACE reads, yielding one entry per CDR3 protein. The sample has 95,000 to 150,000 distinct CDR3 sequences, more than 6% seen once. Source: CD4+ T cells sorted from PBMCs, taken around 10 days after the first yellow fever vaccination. These receptor sequences come from a man younger than 30 who received the YFV17D yellow fever vaccine.

A note on this clonotype: At one end the junction does not follow the germline gene, possibly because of a read error. The rearrangement links TRBV3-1 to TRBJ2-7; 8 nucleotides line up with TRBD1. The CDR3 sequence is 12 residues long. From germline, CDR1 is LGHDT and CDR2 YNNKEL (reference sequence). The CDR3 DNA reads TGTACCAGCAACCGACAGGGGAACGAGCAGTACTTC. Protein sequence: CTSNRQGNEQYF.

J is TRBJ2-2 and V is TRBV4-2; 9 nucleotides match TRBD2. The germline V gene encodes CDR1 LGHNA and CDR2 YNFKEQ. Trimming cost V 0 bases and J 5 bases; bases outside gene matches: 4. CDR3 length: 16 residues. CDR3 in DNA: TGTGCCAGCAGCCAAGATAGCGGGGGCGGGACCGGGGAGCTGTTTTTT. This codes for CASSQDSGGGTGELFF.

This chain links TRBV20-1 with TRBJ2-2; TRBD2 matches 12 bases. Germline CDR1 is DFQATT and CDR2 is SNEGSKA (reference sequence). V trimming: 2 bases; J trimming: 5 bases; junction bases outside the gene matches: 6. There are 16 residues in the CDR3. CDR3 sequence (DNA): TGCAGTGCTAGACTAGCGGGGGGGCCGAGGACCGGGGAGCTGTTTTTT. This sequence encodes CSARLAGGPRTGELFF.

This clonotype was seen at least ten times. This rearrangement joins TRBV20-1 to TRBJ2-1; 12 nucleotides align to TRBD2. Unmatched junction bases numbered 0, after V lost 2 bases and J lost 4 bases. There are 14 residues in the CDR3. Germline V gives CDR1 DFQATT, CDR2 SNEGSKA (reference sequence). CDR3 in amino acids: CSARLAGGYNEQFF. In nucleotides, the CDR3 is TGCAGTGCTAGACTAGCGGGGGGGTACAATGAGCAGTTCTTC.

This clonotype was seen at least ten times. This chain joins TRBV12-3 or TRBV12-4 and TRBJ2-5; D is undetermined. Trimming took off 6 bases at V and 1 base at J, with 12 bases between the two ends. The CDR3 extends over 14 amino acids. CDR3: CASRPRLLQETQYF. CDR3 DNA sequence: TGTGCCAGCAGACCAAGACTCCTCCAAGAGACCCAGTACTTC.

The J gene is TRBJ1-5, the V gene TRBV12-5; D not resolved. Trimming pared 6 bases from V and 4 bases from J, leaving 16 bases between. The CDR3 is 15 residues long. Germline CDR1 reads LGHNT; CDR2 reads FRNRAP. The CDR3 nucleotides are TGTGCTAGTGGGCTGGGCACCGGGTATAATCAGCCCCAGCATTTT. Translating gives CASGLGTGYNQPQHF.

In this sample, this clonotype turned up many times. The chain carries TRBV28 and TRBJ1-1; D is uncertain. The CDR3 length is 15 residues. The germline gives CDR1 MDHEN, CDR2 SYDVKM. Trimming left V 6 bases short and J 1 base short, with 15 bases between. For the CDR3, the DNA is TGTGCCAGCAGGATCTCACCCGCGCCGAACACTGAAGCTTTCTTT. This gives the protein CASRISPAPNTEAFF. Full variable domain (rest looked up from reference TRBV28 and TRBJ1-1): DVKVTQSSRYLVKRTGEKVFLECVQDMDHENMFWYRQDPGLGLRLIYFSYDVKMKEKGDIPEGYSVSREKKERFSLILESASTNQTSMYLCASRISPAPNTEAFFGQGTRLTVV.

This clonotype was counted at least ten times. The rearrangement uses TRBV7-6 and TRBJ2-1, with D possibly being TRBD1 or TRBD2 (5 bases each). The CDR3 spans 15 residues. Trimming took off 5 bases at V and 5 bases at J, with 16 bases between the two ends. The germline CDR1 and CDR2 sequences are SGHVS and FNYEAQ. The CDR3 sequence: CASSRTGDANNEQFF. The CDR3, as DNA: TGTGCCAGCAGCCGAACCGGGGACGCAAACAATGAGCAGTTCTTC.

The table lists this clonotype with many counts. The J gene is TRBJ2-1, the V gene TRBV7-9; 9 bases align to TRBD1. This CDR3 is built from 15 residues. Germline values: CDR1 SEHNR, CDR2 FQNEAQ (reference sequence). Germline trimming cut 2 bases from V and 11 bases from J; bases unmatched to any gene: 10. Here the CDR3 reads CASSLPGQGTGKQFF. The CDR3 DNA reads as TGTGCCAGCAGCTTACCCGGACAGGGGACGGGGAAGCAGTTCTTC.

With respect to this clonotype: A much more abundant neighbour one base away suggests this may be a read error. V gene TRBV7-8 combines with J gene TRBJ1-5; D gene unclear. Germline values: CDR1 SGHVS, CDR2 FQNEAQ. The CDR3 has 13 amino acids. This CDR3 is CAISVGVGQPQHF. The CDR3 region has the DNA TGTGCCATCAGCGTAGGCGTCGGGCAGCCCCAGCATTTT.

V usage is TRBV28 and J usage is TRBJ2-1; D perhaps matches TRBD2 (5 bases). The V end lost 3 bases, the J end lost 9 bases, and 12 bases lay between the germline ends. The germline V gene encodes CDR1 MDHEN and CDR2 SYDVKM. This CDR3 is 13 amino acids long. The DNA for the CDR3 is TGTGCCAGCAGTTTGGTGGGCCGGGGTGAGCAGTTCTTC. Its protein is CASSLVGRGEQFF.

This clonotype was detected a few times. The rearrangement joins TRBV3-1 to TRBJ2-4; 8 bases are shared with TRBD2. Looked up from germline, CDR1 is LGHDT and CDR2 is YNNKEL (reference sequence). The CDR3 totals 14 residues. V was clipped by 3 bases and J by 3 bases; unmatched bases: 1. CDR3 in DNA: TGTGCCAGCAGCCAGCGGGAGGTCAAAAACATTCAGTACTTC. Encoded protein: CASSQREVKNIQYF.

This clonotype came up many times. The rearrangement links TRBV6-2 or TRBV6-3 to TRBJ1-4; TRBD1 might be the D (5 bases). The CDR3 consists of 15 residues. In germline, CDR1 is MNHEY, CDR2 SVGEGT. Trimming took 7 bases from V and 6 from J, leaving 18 bases between them. The CDR3 region has the DNA TGTGCCAGCACCCCAAGGGGATTTCGGGATGAAAAACTGTTTTTT. Amino acid sequence: CASTPRGFRDEKLFF.

This clonotype was found many times. Germline and junction disagree at one end, which may indicate a read error. The V gene is TRBV7-7, the J gene TRBJ1-4; D may be TRBD1 (5 bases). Germline values: CDR1 SSHAT, CDR2 FNYEAQ (reference sequence). This CDR3 is built from 13 residues. The CDR3, as DNA: TGTGCTAGCAGCCGGGGACTTGATGAAAAACTGTTTTTT. Its protein product is CASSRGLDEKLFF.

This clonotype was observed at least ten times. This chain joins TRBV4-1 and TRBJ2-5, with TRBD1 matching 9 bases. The CDR3 sequence is 15 residues long. V shed 1 base and J 5 bases; nucleotides not matched to a gene: 5. The V gene's germline CDR1 is MGHRA and CDR2 YSYEKL. The CDR3 DNA reads TGCGCCAGCAGCCAAGCCGGGACAGGGTGGGAGACCCAGTACTTC. This translates into CASSQAGTGWETQYF.

This clonotype was found many times. The chain carries TRBV5-5 and TRBJ2-5, with D possibly being TRBD2 (6 bases). V was shortened by 1 base and J by 2 bases, with 12 bases between the two germline ends. Per the germline V gene, CDR1 is SGHKS and CDR2 is YYEKEE (reference sequence). The CDR3 covers 15 residues. CDR3 coding DNA: TGTGCCAGCAGCTTGCCCCCCGGGGGTCAAGAGACCCAGTACTTC. Its translation: CASSLPPGGQETQYF.

The sample holds many counts of this clonotype. The CDR3 here is CASSPTGGRETQYF. In DNA, the CDR3 is TGTGCCAGCTCACCGACAGGGGGCAGGGAGACCCAGTACTTC. The chain joins TRBV18 to TRBJ2-5, with TRBD1 matching over 10 bases. V shed 3 bases, J shed 5 bases, and the junction held 3 bases outside the gene matches. From germline, CDR1 is KGHSH and CDR2 LQKENI. This CDR3 is 14 amino acids long.